One and the same sample provided the 31 T cell receptor beta chains below, sequenced in a study of neoadjuvant nivolumab and ipilimumab in lung cancer. Sequenced by immunoSEQ multiplex PCR; TCRdb stores in-frame clones only, minus some. The sample yields 30,000 to 45,000 clones, roughly 89% seen once. Sequenced material: peripheral blood, taken before neoadjuvant nivolumab, alone or with ipilimumab. The origin of the receptors is an adult with non-small cell lung cancer.

V usage is TRBV18 and J usage is TRBJ2-5; the D gene could be TRBD1 or TRBD2 (6 bases each). Per germline, CDR1 KGHSH and CDR2 LQKENI. CDR3 length equals 14 residues. Trimming removed 5 bases at V and 5 bases at J, with 15 bases between. The CDR3 protein is CASSALGGAETQYF. The CDR3 coding sequence is TGTGCCAGCTCAGCCCTCGGGGGCGCGGAGACCCAGTACTTC.

This chain joins TRBV16 and TRBJ2-1; 8 nucleotides agree with TRBD1. The CDR3 spans 13 residues. The V and J ends lost 2 bases and 8 bases, in that order; junction bases with no gene match: 2. Looked up from germline, CDR1 is KGHSY and CDR2 is FQNENV. The CDR3 sequence: CASSQPDRDEQFF. The CDR3 region has the DNA TGTGCCAGCAGCCAACCGGACAGGGATGAGCAGTTCTTC. Filled out from reference TRBV16 and TRBJ2-1, the complete variable domain reads GEEVAQTPKHLVRGEGQKAKLYCAPIKGHSYVFWYQQVLKNEFKFLISFQNENVFDETGMPKERFSAKCLPNSPCSLEIQATKLEDSAVYFCASSQPDRDEQFFGPGTRLTVL.

The table lists this clone with a count of one. The genes are TRBV30 and TRBJ2-7, with a possible D match to TRBD2 (5 bases). The CDR3 extends over 11 amino acids. Trimming pared 0 bases from V and 6 bases from J, leaving 6 bases between. Germline lookup yields CDR1 GTSNPN and CDR2 SVGIG (reference sequence). This CDR3 reads CAWSVLGEQYF. The CDR3 coding sequence is TGTGCCTGGAGTGTACTAGGCGAGCAGTACTTC.

V usage is TRBV7-6 and J usage is TRBJ2-3; D remains unclear. The length of the CDR3 is 13 residues. The ends were cut back, 0 bases at V and 4 bases at J, with 5 bases in the middle. Germline V lookup: CDR1 SGHVS, CDR2 FNYEAQ. The CDR3 loop reads CASSLALADTQYF. Here the CDR3 DNA reads TGTGCCAGCAGCTTAGCGCTGGCAGATACGCAGTATTTT. The full variable domain, rest sourced from reference TRBV7-6 and TRBJ2-3, is GAGVSQSPRYKVTKRGQDVALRCDPISGHVSLYWYRQALGQGPEFLTYFNYEAQQDKSGLPNDRFSAERPEGSISTLTIQRTEQRDSAMYRCASSLALADTQYFGPGTRLTVL.

The rearrangement links TRBV5-1 to TRBJ2-3, with 7 bases lining up with TRBD2. From germline, CDR1 is SGHRS and CDR2 YFSETQ. The CDR3 runs 15 residues. V lost 7 bases and J lost 0; bases outside the gene matches: 8. DNA for the CDR3: TGCGCCAGCGGGGGTAGCGGGCAAAGCACAGATACGCAGTATTTT. It yields the protein CASGGSGQSTDTQYF.

This chain connects TRBV15 to TRBJ2-7, with D unresolved. With 1 base removed from V and 2 bases from J, the gap between germline ends came to 9 bases. Germline CDR1 is LNHNV and CDR2 is YYDKDF (reference sequence). The CDR3 has 14 residues. The CDR3 protein is CATSRADGPYEQYF. In DNA, the CDR3 is TGTGCCACCAGCAGAGCCGACGGACCCTACGAGCAGTACTTC.

The J gene is TRBJ1-1, the V gene TRBV6-5; 7 bases agree with TRBD1. The CDR3 has 16 amino acids. V dropped 0 bases and J dropped 3; count of bases not matched to a gene: 7. CDR1 and CDR2 (germline): MNHEY, SVGAGI. CDR3 amino acids: CASSYSKGRGYTEAFF. The DNA of the CDR3 is TGTGCCAGCAGTTACTCGAAGGGCAGGGGGTACACTGAAGCTTTCTTT.

V and J are TRBV7-8 and TRBJ2-7; 10 bases agree with TRBD1. CDR3 length equals 14 residues. V shed 5 bases, J shed 4 bases, and the junction held 5 bases outside the gene matches. Germline-derived CDR1 and CDR2 are SGHVS and FQNEAQ. Here the CDR3 DNA reads TGTGCCAGCAGCCGACAGGGGGCGTCTTACGAGCAGTACTTC. Protein product: CASSRQGASYEQYF. The variable domain in full, completed from reference TRBV7-8 and TRBJ2-7, reads GAGVSQSPRYKVAKRGQDVALRCDPISGHVSLFWYQQALGQGPEFLTYFQNEAQLDKSGLPSDRFFAERPEGSVSTLKIQRTQQEDSAVYLCASSRQGASYEQYFGPGTRLTVT.

The V and J genes are TRBV5-4 and TRBJ2-3, with 8 bases identical to TRBD2. V lost 4 bases and J lost 6; bases outside the gene matches: 10. The CDR3 length is 15 residues. CDR1 and CDR2 (germline): SGHNT, YYREEE (reference sequence). CDR3 bases: TGTGCCAGCAGCGTGGACGGGAGGGCCGTGGATACGCAGTATTTT. This encodes CASSVDGRAVDTQYF.

This clone was observed a handful of times. The chain joins TRBV19 to TRBJ1-5; 9 positions agree with TRBD1. Germline CDR1 is LNHDA and CDR2 is SQIVND (reference sequence). The CDR3 has 14 residues. The junction had 1 base not matched to a gene; V was cut back by 3 bases and J by 4 bases. The CDR3 nucleotides read TGTGCCAGTAGTATTGGACAGGGGAATCAGCCCCAGCATTTT. Its translation: CASSIGQGNQPQHF.

This rearrangement joins TRBV7-6 to TRBJ2-5, with 11 bases identical to TRBD1. CDR1 and CDR2 from the germline V gene are SGHVS and FNYEAQ. J gave up 5 bases and V 5 bases, and 7 bases lay outside the gene matches. CDR3 length: 15 amino acids. This chain's CDR3 is CASSVGQGAWETQYF. CDR3 sequence (DNA): TGTGCCAGCAGCGTCGGACAGGGGGCGTGGGAGACCCAGTACTTC.

This rearrangement joins TRBV6-5 to TRBJ1-2; 10 bases map to TRBD1. Germline lookup yields CDR1 MNHEY and CDR2 SVGAGI. The V segment lost 5 bases and the J segment 4 bases; nucleotides outside the gene matches: 4. The CDR3 is 14 residues long. The CDR3, as DNA: TGTGCCAGCAGTCGACAGGGGGCGGGCTATGGCTACACCTTC. This gives the protein CASSRQGAGYGYTF.

The V gene is TRBV15, the J gene TRBJ2-7; TRBD1 agrees at 8 bases. The CDR3 spans 16 residues. V dropped 0 bases and J dropped 7; count of bases not matched to a gene: 11. The V gene's germline CDR1 is LNHNV and CDR2 YYDKDF (reference sequence). The CDR3 here is CATSREGGQGAWEQYF. The CDR3 DNA follows: TGTGCCACCAGCAGAGAGGGTGGGCAGGGGGCCTGGGAGCAGTACTTC.

V usage is TRBV1 and J usage is TRBJ1-4. TRBV1 is designated a pseudogene. The CDR3 covers 15 residues. CDR3 in DNA: TGCACCAGCAGCCAAGACAGACCTCGGAATGAAAAACTGTTTTTT. Amino acid sequence: CTSSQDRPRNEKLFF.

This rearrangement joins TRBV9 to TRBJ2-1; unclear D gene. Germline V lookup: CDR1 SGDLS, CDR2 YYNGEE. The CDR3 covers 18 residues. Trimming left V 7 bases short and J 7 bases short, with 30 bases between. The CDR3 reads CASERSRLGPARLNEQFF. Written as DNA, the CDR3 is TGTGCCAGCGAGAGATCCCGGTTAGGCCCGGCTAGATTAAATGAGCAGTTCTTC.

This chain uses TRBV6-4 with TRBJ2-2; weak D call: TRBD2 (6 bases). Trimming took off 6 bases at V and 1 base at J, with 9 bases between the two ends. The CDR3 is 14 amino acids. Germline V CDR1 and CDR2: MRHNA, SNTAGT. The CDR3 nucleotides read TGTGCCAGCAGGCTAGCGCTGAACACCGGGGAGCTGTTTTTT. It is translated as CASRLALNTGELFF.

The V and J genes are TRBV30 and TRBJ1-2; 9 bases align to TRBD1. The germline V gene encodes CDR1 GTSNPN and CDR2 SVGIG (reference sequence). This CDR3 spans 14 amino acids. J was trimmed by 4 bases and V by 4 bases; bases with no gene match: 7. The CDR3 DNA follows: TGTGCCTGGAACACAGGGGGCTCAAGCTATGGCTACACCTTC. Translating it yields CAWNTGGSSYGYTF.

The J gene is TRBJ2-1, the V gene TRBV6-4; D possibly corresponds to TRBD1 (6 bases). Per the germline V gene, CDR1 is MRHNA and CDR2 is SNTAGT. V dropped 3 bases and J dropped 8 bases, with 11 bases sitting between them. The CDR3 loop spans 13 amino acids. CDR3 sequence reads: CASSETGLDEQFF. DNA for the CDR3: TGTGCCAGCAGTGAAACAGGGTTAGATGAGCAGTTCTTC.

The J gene is TRBJ2-5, the V gene TRBV7-9; D is uncertain. The CDR3 loop spans 12 amino acids. Deletions cut 6 bases from V and 5 bases from J, with 10 bases between. Germline CDR1 and CDR2: SEHNR and FQNEAQ (reference sequence). The DNA of the CDR3 is TGTGCCAGCAGGGGTAGTTTGGAGACCCAGTACTTC. Its translation: CASRGSLETQYF.

The chain employs TRBV2 and TRBJ2-5; D is uncertain. V dropped 3 bases and J dropped 9 bases, with 8 bases sitting between them. Germline assignment: CDR1 SNHLY and CDR2 FYNNEI. CDR3 length: 11 amino acids. The CDR3 loop reads CASSEDGAQYF. As DNA, the CDR3 is TGTGCCAGCAGTGAGGATGGGGCCCAGTACTTC.

The chain joins TRBV25-1 to TRBJ1-1; a weak D match, TRBD1 (5 bases). Germline V gives CDR1 MGHDK, CDR2 SYGVNS. This CDR3 has 13 residues. Trimming pared 7 bases from V and 1 base from J, leaving 10 bases between. The DNA for the CDR3 is TGTGCCAGCATGTCGGGGGAGAACACTGAAGCTTTCTTT. Residues: CASMSGENTEAFF. Full variable domain (rest looked up from reference TRBV25-1 and TRBJ1-1): EADIYQTPRYLVIGTGKKITLECSQTMGHDKMYWYQQDPGMELHLIHYSYGVNSTEKGDLSSESTVSRIRTEHFPLTLESARPSHTSQYLCASMSGENTEAFFGQGTRLTVV.

This chain links TRBV5-1 with TRBJ2-7; the match to TRBD1 covers 7 bases. Trimming cost V 0 bases and J 0 bases; bases outside gene matches: 6. This CDR3 spans 16 amino acids. Germline loops: CDR1 SGHRS, CDR2 YFSETQ. This CDR3 is CASSLGGGQVSYEQYF. Here the CDR3 DNA reads TGCGCCAGCAGCTTGGGGGGCGGACAGGTCTCCTACGAGCAGTACTTC.

The gene calls are TRBV10-3 and TRBJ2-5; 13 nucleotides agree with TRBD2. Germline-derived CDR1 and CDR2 are ENHRY and SYGVKD. CDR3 length: 14 amino acids. Trimming at V came to 6 bases and at J to 3 bases, leaving 1 base not matched to a gene. The CDR3 DNA reads TGTGCCATCAGCGGGACTAGCGGGGAAGAGACCCAGTACTTC. Translated, it gives CAISGTSGEETQYF.

V is TRBV11-2 and J is TRBJ1-1; 7 positions agree with TRBD1. This CDR3 contains 14 residues. CDR1 is SGHAT, CDR2 FQNNGV, per germline. V lost 6 bases to trimming and J lost 3 bases; unmatched junction nucleotides: 7. CDR3 DNA: TGTGCCAGCAGTTCTAACACAGGGGACACTGAAGCTTTCTTT. It encodes CASSSNTGDTEAFF.

The chain combines TRBV4-2 with TRBJ1-4; D ambiguous. Per germline, CDR1 LGHNA and CDR2 YNFKEQ. CDR3 length: 16 residues. V gave up 4 bases and J gave up 6 bases, with 18 bases separating them. CDR3 sequence reads: CASSLSVRLSYEKLFF. CDR3 bases: TGTGCCAGCAGCCTTTCGGTCAGGCTATCCTATGAAAAACTGTTTTTT.

The chain employs TRBV28 and TRBJ1-2; 9 bases line up with TRBD1. There are 12 residues in the CDR3. V lost 6 bases to trimming and J lost 10 bases; unmatched junction nucleotides: 6. Germline V gene data show CDR1 as MDHEN and CDR2 as SYDVKM. The CDR3 protein is CASSGTGSDYTF. The CDR3 coding sequence is TGTGCCAGCAGCGGGACAGGGTCGGACTACACCTTC.

This chain joins TRBV15 and TRBJ2-5; D remains ambiguous. Germline-derived CDR1 and CDR2 are LNHNV and YYDKDF (reference sequence). The V end was cut by 4 bases, the J end by 2 bases, with 17 bases between. This CDR3 is built from 16 residues. Written as DNA, the CDR3 is TGTGCCACCAGCAACATACCCCGGGCTAATCAAGAGACCCAGTACTTC. Its protein is CATSNIPRANQETQYF.

The chain uses TRBV4-1 and TRBJ2-7; no definite D call. This CDR3 region has 14 residues. The germline V and J ends were trimmed by 0 bases and 3 bases, with 9 bases remaining between them. Germline assignment: CDR1 MGHRA and CDR2 YSYEKL. The CDR3 coding sequence is TGCGCCAGCAGCCAAGACCAAGAAAACTACGAGCAGTACTTC. This sequence encodes CASSQDQENYEQYF.

DNA of the CDR3: TGTGCCAGCAGCTTAGTAGGATCTAGCGGTACTAGCACAGATACGCAGTATTTT. Translating it yields CASSLVGSSGTSTDTQYF. V is TRBV7-2 and J is TRBJ2-3; 7 nucleotides align to TRBD2. Germline loops: CDR1 SGHTA, CDR2 FQGNSA. The CDR3 totals 18 residues. The V segment lost 1 base and the J segment 0 bases; nucleotides outside the gene matches: 10.

This clone is a singleton in its sample. CDR3 residues: CASSLAPEGPGTQYF. Written as DNA, the CDR3 is TGTGCCAGCAGCTTGGCCCCGGAGGGCCCGGGGACCCAGTACTTC. The rearrangement links TRBV5-6 to TRBJ2-5; D is perhaps TRBD2 (6 bases). This CDR3 has 15 amino acids. V was cut by 0 bases and J by 7 bases, with 16 bases left in between. CDR1 SGHDT and CDR2 YYEEEE come from the germline V gene.

This clone appeared once. V usage is TRBV4-1 and J usage is TRBJ2-7; D not certain. The V gene lost 0 bases and the J gene lost 1 base, with 16 bases spanning the gap. The CDR3 totals 17 residues. Germline CDR1 is MGHRA and CDR2 is YSYEKL. The DNA for the CDR3 is TGCGCCAGCAGCCAAGACCCTGGATTCGCGACTTCCTACGAGCAGTACTTC. Its protein is CASSQDPGFATSYEQYF.